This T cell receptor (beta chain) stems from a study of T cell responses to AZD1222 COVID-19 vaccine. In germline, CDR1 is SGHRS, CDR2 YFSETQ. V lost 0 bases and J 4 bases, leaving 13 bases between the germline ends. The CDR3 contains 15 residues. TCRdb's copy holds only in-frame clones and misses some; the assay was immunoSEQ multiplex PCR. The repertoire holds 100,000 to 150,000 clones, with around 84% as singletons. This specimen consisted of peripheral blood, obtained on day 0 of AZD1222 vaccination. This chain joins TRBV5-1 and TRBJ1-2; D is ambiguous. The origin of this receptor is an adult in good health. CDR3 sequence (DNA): TGCGCCAGCAGCTTGGGCTCGGCGCGTGGCTATGGCTACACCTTC. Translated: CASSLGSARGYGYTF. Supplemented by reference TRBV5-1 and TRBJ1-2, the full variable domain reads KAGVTQTPRYLIKTRGQQVTLSCSPISGHRSVSWYQQTPGQGLQFLFEYFSETQRNKGNFPGRFSGRQFSNSRSEMNVSTLELGDSALYLCASSLGSARGYGYTFGSGTRLTVV.